This T cell receptor beta chain was recovered during a study of regulatory T cells in long-lasting Graves disease. Across the study: Those with persistent Graves' disease had received antithyroid drugs for over 5 years with positive TSH receptor antibodies.

Trimming took off 0 bases at V and 3 bases at J, with 6 bases between the two ends. CDR3 length: 14 residues. Germline V CDR1 and CDR2: SGHDT, YYEEEE. Study outcomes and limitations: Relative to new patients (approximately 1,000), persistent patients exhibited greater sharing of public clonotypes (around 3,000). Peripheral blood alone, not thyroid tissue, underwent study. There were preferences for TRBV28, TRBJ1-2 and TRBJ2-5 in persistent disease.

iRepertoire HTBI primers and Arm-PCR of CDR3 regions built TCR beta libraries. In TCRdb, the multiplex PCR reads were re-called with MiXCR into one record per CDR3 protein. The sample contains a few hundred thousand distinct CDR3 sequences, less than 30% of which appear only once. The time point denotes: persistent/refractory GD, antithyroid drugs over 5 years with positive TRAb. The authors made the TCR library using RNA they extracted from PBMCs. This clonotype was observed a handful of times. As yet, its antigen is unknown. The chain recombines TRBV5-6 with TRBJ2-2; D remains unclear. The sequenced sample was peripheral blood mononuclear cells (PBMCs), obtained when the disease was refractory, from a patient treated with antithyroid drugs. The receptor was isolated from a woman between 40 and 50 years old with Graves disease. The DNA of the CDR3 is TGTGCCAGCAGCTTGGGAGGTGACACCGGGGAGCTGTTTTTT. Encoded protein: CASSLGGDTGELFF.